Each of the 12 T cell receptor beta chains below was sequenced from the same sample in a study of blood T cell repertoires in COVID-19. The data were produced by immunoSEQ multiplex PCR, yet TCRdb's version contains in-frame clones alone and is incomplete. The sample yields approximately 150,000 clones, around 83% seen once. Sequencing input: peripheral blood. The receptors originated from a man between 65 and 80 years old who had recovered from COVID-19.

This chain links TRBV12-3 or TRBV12-4 with TRBJ2-2, with D hard to call. Trimming took 3 bases from V and 7 from J, leaving 3 bases between them. There are 11 residues in the CDR3. The CDR3 nucleotides are TGTGCCAGCAGTTTCTTCGGGGAGCTGTTTTTT. It specifies CASSFFGELFF.

The gene calls are TRBV2 and TRBJ1-2, with D possibly matching TRBD1 (5 bases). Looked up from germline, CDR1 is SNHLY and CDR2 is FYNNEI. CDR3 size: 11 residues. V was trimmed by 3 bases and J by 14 bases, leaving 13 bases between them. The CDR3 bases are TGTGCCAGCAGTGAGGGGCGGATGGGAACCTTC. Amino acid sequence: CASSEGRMGTF.

This chain connects TRBV29-1 to TRBJ2-1; D gene uncertain. CDR1 and CDR2 (germline): SQVTM, ANQGSEA. The CDR3 length is 10 residues. V shed 3 bases and J shed 8 bases, with 5 bases lying between them. In nucleotides, the CDR3 is TGCAGCGTTGACAGTTATGAGCAGTTCTTC. It translates to CSVDSYEQFF.

The V and J genes are TRBV2 and TRBJ2-3, with D tentatively TRBD1 (5 bases). Per germline, CDR1 SNHLY and CDR2 FYNNEI. V shed 7 bases and J shed 6 bases, with 23 bases lying between them. The CDR3 covers 16 residues. The CDR3 region is CASNGRRGREQDTQYF. The CDR3 DNA sequence: TGTGCCAGCAACGGACGAAGGGGCAGGGAACAGGATACGCAGTATTTT. The full variable domain, completed using reference TRBV2 and TRBJ2-3, is EPEVTQTPSHQVTQMGQEVILRCVPISNHLYFYWYRQILGQKVEFLVSFYNNEISEKSEIFDDQFSVERPDGSNFTLKIRSTKLEDSAMYFCASNGRRGREQDTQYFGPGTRLTVL.

J is TRBJ2-7 and V is TRBV5-4, with 13 bases that match TRBD2. The CDR3 runs to 15 residues. The germline V gene has CDR1 SGHNT and CDR2 YYREEE (reference sequence). V lost 0 bases to trimming and J lost 7 bases; unmatched junction nucleotides: 4. The CDR3: CASSLGTSGSSEQYF. The CDR3 bases are TGTGCCAGCAGCTTGGGGACTAGCGGGAGCTCGGAGCAGTACTTC. Using reference TRBV5-4 and TRBJ2-7 for the parts outside the CDR3, the full variable domain is ETGVTQSPTHLIKTRGQQVTLRCSSQSGHNTVSWYQQALGQGPQFIFQYYREEENGRGNFPPRFSGLQFPNYSSELNVNALELDDSALYLCASSLGTSGSSEQYFGPGTRLTVT.

This clone was picked up a small number of times. The chain combines TRBV7-2 with TRBJ2-5; 10 bases are shared with TRBD2. Germline V gene lookup returns CDR1 SGHTA and CDR2 FQGNSA. The CDR3 extends over 17 amino acids. With 1 base clipped from V and 1 base from J, the junction kept 6 bases outside the gene matches. CDR3: CASSLVSGLAVQETQYF. In DNA, the CDR3 is TGTGCCAGCAGCTTAGTAAGCGGACTAGCGGTCCAAGAGACCCAGTACTTC.

The genes are TRBV5-1 and TRBJ2-7; a weak D match, TRBD2 (6 bases). The CDR3 spans 14 residues. Between the trimmed V and J ends, which lost 0 bases and 4 bases, there was a span of 11 bases. Germline CDR1 and CDR2: SGHRS and YFSETQ. CDR3 in DNA: TGCGCCAGCAGCTTGGGTGGGGGGATGTACGAGCAGTACTTC. Amino acids: CASSLGGGMYEQYF.

The chain recombines TRBV7-9 with TRBJ2-3, with 8 bases that match TRBD1. V shed 4 bases and J 2 bases; nucleotides not matched to a gene: 2. The germline CDR1 and CDR2 sequences are SEHNR and FQNEAQ (reference sequence). The CDR3 has 14 residues. The DNA of the CDR3 is TGTGCCAGCAGCTGGACAGGGTCCACAGATACGCAGTATTTT. Protein: CASSWTGSTDTQYF.

This chain links TRBV28 with TRBJ2-1; the match to TRBD2 covers 9 bases. The germline gives CDR1 MDHEN, CDR2 SYDVKM. The CDR3 spans 16 residues. V trimming: 1 base; J trimming: 2 bases; junction bases outside the gene matches: 3. CDR3 residues: CASSLSASGAYNEQFF. The CDR3 coding sequence is TGTGCCAGCAGTTTATCTGCTAGCGGGGCCTACAATGAGCAGTTCTTC.

J is TRBJ2-1 and V is TRBV9; maybe TRBD2 (5 bases). The CDR3 totals 16 residues. The germline V gene has CDR1 SGDLS and CDR2 YYNGEE. V was cut by 4 bases and J by 0 bases, with 14 bases left in between. CDR3 loop: CASSTPLESSYNEQFF. The CDR3 bases are TGTGCCAGCAGCACTCCACTAGAGAGCTCCTACAATGAGCAGTTCTTC. The complete variable domain, with remaining parts taken from reference TRBV9 and TRBJ2-1, reads DSGVTQTPKHLITATGQRVTLRCSPRSGDLSVYWYQQSLDQGLQFLIQYYNGEERAKGNILERFSAQQFPDLHSELNLSSLELGDSALYFCASSTPLESSYNEQFFGPGTRLTVL.

The V and J genes are TRBV4-1 and TRBJ2-3, with 7 bases that match TRBD1. The junction had 13 bases not matched to a gene; V was cut back by 5 bases and J by 2 bases. The CDR3 consists of 17 residues. Per the germline V gene, CDR1 is MGHRA and CDR2 is YSYEKL. The CDR3 protein is CASSSHSDREITDTQYF. The CDR3 coding sequence is TGCGCCAGCAGCTCCCATTCCGACAGGGAGATCACAGATACGCAGTATTTT.

This chain links TRBV3-1 (or the pseudogene TRBV3-2) with TRBJ1-1; weak D call: TRBD1 (5 bases). Per the germline V gene, CDR1 is LGHDT and CDR2 is YNNKEL (reference sequence). CDR3 length: 12 residues. V was clipped by 4 bases and J by 11 bases, with 14 bases between them. For the CDR3, the DNA is TGTGCCAGCAGCCCCACCGAAGGGGTGGCTTTCTTT. This codes for CASSPTEGVAFF.